Listed here are 3 T cell receptor beta chains from one sample, sequenced in a study of tumor-infiltrating lymphocytes in primary liver carcinoma. TCR beta cDNA was reverse-transcribed from around 0.55 ug of total RNA. The reaction used a constant-region primer and ProtoScript II reverse transcriptase. It was through three nested multiplex PCR rounds of slightly modified ARM-PCR that TCR beta libraries arose. TRBV1-TRBV30 forward primers and a C-beta reverse primer were used in the first two PCR rounds, which each ran for approximately 9 cycles. TCRdb re-analysed the multiplex PCR reads in MiXCR, keeping a single row per CDR3 protein. The sample comprises roughly 55,000 distinct CDR3 sequences, 65% to 80% of which are singletons, and approximately 52% rests with the top ten. Unsorted bulk tissue of roughly 20-34 mg yielded co-extracted RNA and DNA. Sequencing was done on a sample of liver tumor tissue from sampling region 2. The subset is: tumor region T2, inferior pole. The receptors stem from a man between 40 and 49 years old with primary liver carcinoma and hepatitis B virus infection.

A note on this clonotype: This may stem from a read error, because a much larger clone lies one nucleotide away. The chain carries TRBV29-1 and TRBJ1-2; 10 bases match TRBD1. The germline V gene has CDR1 SQVTM and CDR2 ANQGSEA. This CDR3 comprises 12 residues. The CDR3 reads CGTRDRGYGYTF. CDR3 DNA: TGCGGCACTCGGGACAGGGGATATGGCTACACCTTC.

The chain joins TRBV11-2 to TRBJ2-5; 7 bases fit TRBD1. The CDR3 covers 16 residues. The germline CDR1 and CDR2 sequences are SGHAT and FQNNGV. V was clipped by 9 bases and J by 3 bases; unmatched bases: 16. The CDR3 spells CASTRTPGRGKETQYF. CDR3 coding DNA: TGTGCCAGTACCCGAACTCCTGGCAGGGGGAAAGAGACCCAGTACTTC. Full variable domain (rest looked up from reference TRBV11-2 and TRBJ2-5): EAGVAQSPRYKIIEKRQSVAFWCNPISGHATLYWYQQILGQGPKLLIQFQNNGVVDDSQLPKDRFSAERLKGVDSTLKIQPAKLEDSAVYLCASTRTPGRGKETQYFGPGTRLLVL.

This clonotype was recorded many times. V and J are TRBV30 and TRBJ2-2, with a weak D call TRBD2 (6 bases). Looked up from germline, CDR1 is GTSNPN and CDR2 is SVGIG (reference sequence). CDR3 length: 13 amino acids. The V and J ends lost 8 bases and 7 bases respectively, with 17 bases between them. CDR3 DNA: TGTGCCCGAATGATGGAGGGACGCGGGGAGCTGTTTTTT. Protein sequence: CARMMEGRGELFF.